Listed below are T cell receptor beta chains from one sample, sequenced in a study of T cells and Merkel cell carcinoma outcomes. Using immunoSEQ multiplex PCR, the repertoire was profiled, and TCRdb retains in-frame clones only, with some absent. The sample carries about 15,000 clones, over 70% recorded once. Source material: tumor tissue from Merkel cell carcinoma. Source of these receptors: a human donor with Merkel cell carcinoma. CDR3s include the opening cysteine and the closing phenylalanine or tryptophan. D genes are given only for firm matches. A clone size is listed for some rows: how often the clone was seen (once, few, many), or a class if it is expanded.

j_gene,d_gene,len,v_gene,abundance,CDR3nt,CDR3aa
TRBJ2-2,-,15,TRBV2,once,TGTGCCAGCAGACCGGACTCCCTCAACACCGGGGAGCTGTTTTTT,CASRPDSLNTGELFF
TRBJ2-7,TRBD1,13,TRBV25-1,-,TGTGCCAGCACCAACTGGGACAGTTACGAGCAGTACTTC,CASTNWDSYEQYF
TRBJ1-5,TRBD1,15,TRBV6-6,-,TGTGCCAGCAGTTACCAGACAGGGAGTAATCAGCTCCAGCATTTT,CASSYQTGSNQLQHF
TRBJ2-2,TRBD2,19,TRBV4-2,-,TGTGCCAGCAGCCAAGGTCTCTCTAGCGGGGGACCTAACACCGGGGAGCTGTTTTTT,CASSQGLSSGGPNTGELFF
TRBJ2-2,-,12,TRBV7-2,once,TGTGCCAGCAGCCCGGGCACCGGGGAGCTGTTTTTT,CASSPGTGELFF
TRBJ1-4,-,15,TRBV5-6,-,TGTGCCAGCAGCGATCGGACAGTGGCGGGGGAAAAACTGTTTTTT,CASSDRTVAGEKLFF
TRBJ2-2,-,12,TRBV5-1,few,TGCGCCAGCAGCGGCGACACCGGGGAGCTGTTTTTT,CASSGDTGELFF
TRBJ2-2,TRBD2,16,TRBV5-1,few,TGCGCCAGCAGCTTGGTTCTAGCGGGGGACACCGGGGAGCTGTTTTTT,CASSLVLAGDTGELFF
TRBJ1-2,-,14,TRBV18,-,TGTGCCAGCTCGTCCCAGGGATTTAACTATGGCTACACCTTC,CASSSQGFNYGYTF
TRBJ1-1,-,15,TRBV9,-,TGTGCCAGCGGGCCGGAATCTCGCATGAACACTGAAGCTTTCTTT,CASGPESRMNTEAFF
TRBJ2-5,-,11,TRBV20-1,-,TGCAGTGCGTGGCGGGACGAGACCCAGTACTTC,CSAWRDETQYF
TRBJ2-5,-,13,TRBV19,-,TGTGCCAGTAGCACAGAGACCCAAGAGACCCAGTACTTC,CASSTETQETQYF
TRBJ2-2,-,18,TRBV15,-,TGTGCCACCAGCACTACCAACAGGGAGTTGTTGGACACCGGGGAGCTGTTTTTT,CATSTTNRELLDTGELFF
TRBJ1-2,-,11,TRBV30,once,TGTGCCGGCGTAGGTTTCTATGGCTACACCTTC,CAGVGFYGYTF
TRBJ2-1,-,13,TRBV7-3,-,TGTGCCAGCAGCTCCGGACTTTACAATGAGCAGTTCTTC,CASSSGLYNEQFF
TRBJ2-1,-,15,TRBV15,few,TGTGCCACCAGCAGAGAAGTCAGTTCCCGTCGTGAGCAGTTCTTC,CATSREVSSRREQFF
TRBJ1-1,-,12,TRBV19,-,TGTGCCAGTAGTATTCGGGGAGCTGAAGCTTTCTTT,CASSIRGAEAFF
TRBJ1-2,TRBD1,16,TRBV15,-,TGTGCCACCAGCAGAGGGGGACAGGGAATTAACTATGGCTACACCTTC,CATSRGGQGINYGYTF
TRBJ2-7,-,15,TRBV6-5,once,TGTGCCAGCAAAAACGGGGCGACTAGTAGGTACGAGCAGTACTTC,CASKNGATSRYEQYF
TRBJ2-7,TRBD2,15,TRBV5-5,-,TGTGCCAGCAGCCCGCTAGCGGGAGGCCTCTACGAGCAGTACTTC,CASSPLAGGLYEQYF
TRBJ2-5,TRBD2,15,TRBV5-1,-,TGCGCCAGCAGCTTGGTAGCGGGAGTGGAGGAGACCCAGTACTTC,CASSLVAGVEETQYF
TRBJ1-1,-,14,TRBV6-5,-,TGTGCCAGCGTCCGTGGAATGGGGAACACTGAAGCTTTCTTT,CASVRGMGNTEAFF
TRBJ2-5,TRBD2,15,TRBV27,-,TGTGCCAGCAGTTTACTAGCGGGAGGACAAGAGACCCAGTACTTC,CASSLLAGGQETQYF
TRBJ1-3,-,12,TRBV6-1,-,TGTGCCAGCAGTGAAGTAAGGGACACCATATATTTT,CASSEVRDTIYF
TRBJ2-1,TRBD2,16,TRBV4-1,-,TGCGCCAGCAGCCACCGACTAGCGGGGGGGATCAATGAGCAGTTCTTC,CASSHRLAGGINEQFF
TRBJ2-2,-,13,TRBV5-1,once,TGCGCCAGCTCCCCTCCTCTTGGGGGGGAGCTGTTTTTT,CASSPPLGGELFF
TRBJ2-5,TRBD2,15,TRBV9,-,TGTGCCAGCAGCGCTCTAGCGGGGCCCTGGGAGACCCAGTACTTC,CASSALAGPWETQYF
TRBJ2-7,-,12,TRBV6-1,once,TGTGCCAGCAGTGTAGGGGTCAACGAGCAGTACTTC,CASSVGVNEQYF
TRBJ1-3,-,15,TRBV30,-,TGTGCCTGGAGTCCCGCCCGCCTGGACGGAAACACCATATATTTT,CAWSPARLDGNTIYF
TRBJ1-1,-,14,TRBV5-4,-,TGTGCCAGCAGCTTTCGGGGGGTTAGATCTGAAGCTTTCTTT,CASSFRGVRSEAFF
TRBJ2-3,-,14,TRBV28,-,TGTGCCAGCAGCGCGGGACAGCCAACAGATACGCAGTATTTT,CASSAGQPTDTQYF
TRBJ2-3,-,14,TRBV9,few,TGTGCCAGCAGCCCGGACGGTCACACAGATACGCAGTATTTT,CASSPDGHTDTQYF
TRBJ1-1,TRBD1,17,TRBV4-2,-,TGTGCCAGCAGCCAAGAAGGGACAGTAAATTGGGGCACTGAAGCTTTCTTT,CASSQEGTVNWGTEAFF
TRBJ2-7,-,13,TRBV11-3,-,TGTGCCAGCAGCTTGGGCGAATCCTACGAGCAGTACTTC,CASSLGESYEQYF
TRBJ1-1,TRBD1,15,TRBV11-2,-,TGTGCCAGCAGCTCGGGACAGGGTTTTGGCACTGAAGCTTTCTTT,CASSSGQGFGTEAFF
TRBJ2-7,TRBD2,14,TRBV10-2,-,TGCGCCAGCAGTGCGGGCGGGAGGGTATACGAGCAGTACTTC,CASSAGGRVYEQYF
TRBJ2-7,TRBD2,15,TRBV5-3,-,TGTGCCAGAAGCAAGGGACTAGCGGGAGTGGGCGAGCAGTACTTC,CARSKGLAGVGEQYF
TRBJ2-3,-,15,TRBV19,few,TGTGCCACCAAGAGCCCACTAGGAAGCACAGATACGCAGTATTTT,CATKSPLGSTDTQYF
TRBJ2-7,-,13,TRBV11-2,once,TGTGCCAGCAGCTCAGGACAGTCCTACGAGCAGTACTTC,CASSSGQSYEQYF
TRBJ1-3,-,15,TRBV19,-,TGTGCCAGTAGTATAAACCAGGGTAATGGAAACACCATATATTTT,CASSINQGNGNTIYF
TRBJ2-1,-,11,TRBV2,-,TGTGCCAGCAGTCCCCTCAATGAGCAGTTCTTC,CASSPLNEQFF
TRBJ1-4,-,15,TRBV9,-,TGTGCCAGCAGCGTAGGTGGAGTGAACACAGAAAAACTGTTTTTT,CASSVGGVNTEKLFF
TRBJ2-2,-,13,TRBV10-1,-,TGCGCCAGAAGGGTTATAGGAACCGGGGAGCTGTTTTTT,CARRVIGTGELFF
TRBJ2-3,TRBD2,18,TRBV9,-,TGTGCCAGCAGCTATCCCTCCCGAGGGACTAGTAGCACAGATACGCAGTATTTT,CASSYPSRGTSSTDTQYF
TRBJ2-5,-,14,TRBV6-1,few,TGTGCCAGCAGTGAGGTATCAGGGGTGTGGACCCAGTACTTC,CASSEVSGVWTQYF
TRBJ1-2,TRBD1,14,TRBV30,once,TGTGCCTGGAGGCGTCCGGGACAGGGCATTGGCTACACCTTC,CAWRRPGQGIGYTF
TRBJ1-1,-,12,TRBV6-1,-,TGTGCCAGCAGTGACGTGGGGACTGAAGCTTTCTTT,CASSDVGTEAFF